This TCR beta chain emerged from a study of blood T cells in healthy people across ages. This clonotype has a count of ten or more. Combining a sample-barcoded 5' primer with a J-beta primer mix, a second PCR ran for about 7 to 11 cycles. The template-switch adaptor, which had 12 random nucleotides, put a tag on each cDNA molecule. TCRdb re-derived calls from the 5' RACE reads in MiXCR, one entry per CDR3 protein. Here the sample spans around 520,000 distinct CDR3 sequences, around 27% being singletons. Donors each provided about 10 milliliters of peripheral blood. V dropped 5 bases and J dropped 2; count of bases not matched to a gene: 6. Germline lookup yields CDR1 SGHTA and CDR2 FQGNSA. CDR3 size: 15 residues. The data were also submitted as part of a second study, on T cells of mothers and their children.

Sequencing used blood. The receptor was derived from a boy aged 2 to 10 in good health. The genes are TRBV7-2 and TRBJ2-3; TRBD2 matches at 8 bases. For the CDR3, the DNA is TGTGCCAGCAGCACCCGGACTAGCCCCACAGATACGCAGTATTTT. This encodes CASSTRTSPTDTQYF.